The 8 T cell receptor beta chains presented below share a single source sample, sequenced in a study of cytomegalovirus exposure and HLA in healthy donors. Clones were sequenced by immunoSEQ multiplex PCR, and TCRdb holds only the in-frame ones, with some missing. The sample carries roughly 150,000 clones, roughly 91% recorded once. Sequencing used PBMCs. These TCRs come from a woman under 30 in good health and CMV-seropositive.

This clone was detected a few times. Sequence at one end of the junction differs from germline and may be a read error. In nucleotides, the CDR3 is TGTGCCAGTAGCATAGGCAGGGAAAAACTGTTTTTT. Translating it yields CASSIGREKLFF. V gene TRBV19 combines with J gene TRBJ1-4; D is unresolved. Per germline, CDR1 LNHDA and CDR2 SQIVND (reference sequence). This CDR3 spans 12 amino acids.

Here the CDR3 DNA reads TGCGCCAGCATGGAGGGACAGGGGCAGGAGCAGTTCTTC. As protein: CASMEGQGQEQFF. V is TRBV5-1 and J is TRBJ2-1; 10 nucleotides agree with TRBD1. Germline CDR1 and CDR2: SGHRS and YFSETQ. The junction had 7 bases not matched to a gene; V was cut back by 6 bases and J by 10 bases. The CDR3 loop spans 13 amino acids.

The chain links TRBV2 to TRBJ1-2; TRBD1 aligns across 9 bases. Germline-derived CDR1 and CDR2 are SNHLY and FYNNEI. The CDR3 length is 12 residues. The junction had 5 bases not matched to a gene; V was cut back by 8 bases and J by 7 bases. DNA of the CDR3: TGTGCCAGCTCCTGGGGACAGGGTGGCTACACCTTC. Residues: CASSWGQGGYTF.

The rearrangement uses TRBV18 and TRBJ2-7; possibly TRBD2 for D (5 bases). The CDR3 has 13 amino acids. In germline, CDR1 is KGHSH, CDR2 LQKENI. V dropped 1 base and J dropped 5 bases, with 9 bases sitting between them. DNA for the CDR3: TGTGCCAGCTCACCACAGGACTTTCACGAGCAGTACTTC. It yields the protein CASSPQDFHEQYF.

This rearrangement joins TRBV5-4 to TRBJ1-1; 7 bases map to TRBD1. V dropped 2 bases and J dropped 6; count of bases not matched to a gene: 7. Per germline, CDR1 SGHNT and CDR2 YYREEE (reference sequence). The CDR3 spans 14 residues. The CDR3 reads CASSLTGAFAEAFF. The CDR3 region has the DNA TGTGCCAGCAGCTTAACAGGGGCTTTTGCTGAAGCTTTCTTT.

The rearrangement uses TRBV30 and TRBJ2-7, with 7 bases aligning to TRBD1. The V gene end was trimmed by 3 bases and the J gene end by 2 bases; junction bases not matched to a gene: 13. Per the germline V gene, CDR1 is GTSNPN and CDR2 is SVGIG (reference sequence). This CDR3 has 16 residues. The CDR3 DNA is TGTGCCTGGAGCGACTCCGGGACAGTCTTAACCTACGAGCAGTACTTC. It encodes CAWSDSGTVLTYEQYF.

CDR3 residues: CASSFRTGTPSYEQYF. DNA for the CDR3: TGTGCCAGCAGCTTCCGAACCGGGACTCCTTCCTACGAGCAGTACTTC. The chain has TRBV11-2 and TRBJ2-7, with D maybe TRBD2 (6 bases). The V end lost 3 bases, the J end lost 1 base, and 16 bases lay between the germline ends. This CDR3 is 16 amino acids long. Germline CDR1 and CDR2: SGHAT and FQNNGV.

The table lists this clone with a few counts. This sequence joins TRBV7-8 and TRBJ1-2; 7 bases are a match to TRBD1. CDR1 is SGHVS, CDR2 FQNEAQ, per germline. This CDR3 is 15 amino acids long. Losses at the gene ends were 3 bases for V and 8 bases for J; bases not matched to a gene: 12. The CDR3 region is CASSLWQGQLGGYTF. The CDR3, as DNA: TGTGCCAGCAGCTTGTGGCAGGGACAGTTGGGAGGCTACACCTTC.